The T cell receptor beta chain described here comes from a study of vaccination effects on CD4 cells after COVID-19 (dated by TCRdb to between 2021 and 2024). With respect to the entire study: Participants received two doses of either the BNT162b2 or the mRNA-1273 mRNA SARS-CoV-2 vaccine. SARS-CoV-2 spike-specific CD4+ TCR repertoires were compared before and after mRNA vaccination in COVID-19 convalescent patients and in infection-naive vaccine recipients. The full study included ten to eleven COVID-19 convalescent patients and a few SARS-CoV-2-naive healthy vaccine recipients. Cultures from other donors in the study were sequenced using the Oncomine TCR Beta short-read assay on an Illumina iSeq 100. Study-wide findings and limitations: At late post-vaccination timepoints, both infection-induced and vaccine-induced clones showed marked clonal contraction, consistent with waning T cell responses. The study was limited by a small number of convalescent patients and lacked early post-infection timepoints. In healthy vaccine recipients, vaccine-induced clones were almost all SARS-CoV-2 mono-reactive, with only 1 of 255 cross-reactive with common cold coronaviruses.

The V end gives up 5 bases and the J end 5 bases, leaving 9 bases in the junction not matched to a gene. CDR1 is given as SGHAT and CDR2 as FQNNGV, both from the germline V gene. Reading from cysteine to phenylalanine, the CDR3 counts 17 amino acids. Only the CDR3 DNA is retained, 51 bases long and in frame from the first base. The ViraFEST assay stimulated PBMC with viral peptide pools and then used TCR sequencing to identify antigen-specific CD4+ T cell clonotypes by expansion. After around eleven days of culture, CD4+ T cells were isolated with the EasySep CD4+ T cell isolation kit. None of the healthy vaccine recipients had a prior SARS-CoV-2 infection, which was confirmed by nucleocapsid antibody tests that came back negative both before and after vaccination. Some 2 million PBMC per well were cultured in IMDM with around 5.3% human AB serum, roughly 10 IU/ml IL-2 and gentamicin, plus 10 ug/ml peptides. On days 3 and 7, half of the culture medium was replaced with fresh IL-2-containing medium. Each peptide stimulation condition was cultured in triplicate wells unless otherwise noted. Using Ficoll-Paque Plus gradient centrifugation, PBMC were separated from whole blood and then either used fresh or cryopreserved at -140C. Overlapping peptide pools spanned the spike proteins of SARS-CoV-2 and the common cold coronaviruses HCoV-NL63, HCoV-OC43 and HCoV-229E. The QIAamp micro DNA kit was used to extract genomic DNA from the cultured CD4+ T cells.

With regard to this clone: This receptor's antigen is unknown. No much larger clonotype is one base removed from it; base qualities were not supplied.

The library was built by means of the immunoSEQ multiplex PCR assay. DNA from the cultured and isolated CD4+ T cells underwent TCR beta CDR3 sequencing. In the original analysis: Non-productive TCR sequences were removed, reads were trimmed to the CDR3 region, and CDR3s of at least 7 amino acids were retained. The MANAFEST web app was used to pick out antigen-specific clonotypes by comparing their expansion in peptide wells with that in reference cultures. For clones to be considered positive, expansion at FDR<0.05 versus reference and all other wells, an odds ratio above 5, and a frequency above 0.1% in two replicate wells were required. A clonotype was called cross-reactive if it was significantly expanded both in SARS-CoV-2 spike wells and in at least one common cold coronavirus spike condition. CDR3 similarity was assessed by Levenshtein distance using the stringdist R package, and unrooted trees were constructed with ape in R 3.6.1. TCRdb carries this immuneACCESS record with in-frame sequences only. Its versions omit some clonotypes, under half of them owing to an unresolved V gene in the studies checked, with the rest unexplained. V and J calls and clone size are as listed in that table; D and trimming were resolved from the DNA. Recorded for this sample are approximately 74,000 clones; roughly 74% of them occurred a single time. Clones ranked in the top ten supply about 2.9% of the sample.

The clonotype was recovered from a human donor who received a COVID-19 vaccine. Recombination linked TRBV11-2 to TRBJ1-6; 10 central nucleotides agree with TRBD1. The sample was CD4+ T cells from PBMCs cultured with HCoV-NL63 spike peptides, taken before COVID-19 vaccination. Per the publication, the cell subset or site label means: HCoV-NL63 spike overlapping peptide pool stimulation. CDR3 region: CASSQRQGAFDNSPLHF. The sequenced DNA is TGTGCCAGCAGCCAACGACAGGGGGCATTTGATAATTCACCCCTCCACTTT.